The rows below give T cell receptor beta chains drawn from one sample of a study of T cells in Graves' hyperthyroidism and ophthalmopathy. TCRdb itself ran the multiplex PCR reads through MiXCR, one entry per CDR3 protein. The profile shows tens of thousands of distinct CDR3 sequences, 49% of them singletons. Sequenced material: blood. These receptors were collected from a woman aged 45-65 years with Graves' hyperthyroidism that later progressed to Graves' ophthalmopathy. Both conserved end residues are part of each CDR3. A D gene is named only where the DNA matches it firmly. Size values are once, few and many counts, or a class for expanded clones, and some rows have none.

size,J,V,D,CDR3,DNA
medium-sized,TRBJ2-3,TRBV7-2,.,CATPRRGLSDTQYF,TGTGCCACCCCCAGGAGGGGGCTGTCAGATACGCAGTATTTT
few,TRBJ1-2,TRBV15,.,CATSRVGGQAKGYTF,TGTGCCACCAGCAGAGTCGGGGGGCAAGCTAAGGGCTACACCTTC
many,TRBJ2-3,TRBV20-1,.,CSASWQLHTDMQYF,TGCAGTGCTAGCTGGCAGCTCCACACAGATATGCAGTATTTT
.,TRBJ2-1,TRBV7-9,.,CASSLGLFLIF,TGTGCCAGCAGTTTGGGACTCTTCTTGATCTTC
medium-sized,TRBJ1-6,TRBV19,TRBD1,CASSSYSDRARSPLHF,TGTGCCAGTAGTTCGTACTCAGACAGGGCGCGCTCACCCCTCCACTTT
many,TRBJ1-6,TRBV19,.,CASSMQKDLYNSPLHF,TGTGCCAGTAGTATGCAGAAAGATTTATATAATTCACCCCTCCACTTT
.,TRBJ2-3,TRBV9,.,CASSVRRELSTQYF,TGTGCCAGCAGCGTAAGGCGCGAACTTTCGACGCAGTATTTT
many,TRBJ1-1,TRBV28,.,CASILGGGTEAFF,TGTGCCAGCATTCTAGGGGGAGGGACTGAAGCTTTCTTT
many,TRBJ1-6,TRBV6-1,.,CAGSQGFSGSYNSPLHF,TGTGCCGGAAGTCAGGGTTTCTCGGGCTCCTATAATTCACCCCTCCACTTT
.,TRBJ2-3,TRBV20-1,TRBD2,CSARGLAGGADTQYF,TGCAGTGCCAGAGGACTAGCGGGAGGGGCAGATACGCAGTATTTT
.,TRBJ1-2,TRBV10-1,TRBD1,CASSAGTGVYGYTF,TGCGCCAGCAGTGCCGGGACAGGGGTATATGGCTACACCTTC
.,TRBJ2-3,TRBV7-9,.,CTSSPGRPVGTDTQYF,TGTACCAGCAGCCCGGGACGGCCTGTGGGCACAGATACGCAGTATTTT
medium-sized,TRBJ1-2,TRBV29-1,.,CSAADGDGYTF,TGCAGCGCCGCGGATGGAGATGGCTACACCTTC
few,TRBJ1-4,TRBV7-8,.,CASSLAHGATNEKLFF,TGTGCCAGCAGCTTAGCGCATGGGGCGACTAATGAAAAACTGTTTTTT
medium-sized,TRBJ2-7,TRBV19,TRBD1,CASSFRSLGQAGYEQYF,TGTGCCAGTAGTTTCCGATCCCTCGGACAGGCGGGCTACGAGCAGTACTTC
.,TRBJ2-7,TRBV7-9,.,CASSSDGGYEQYF,TGTGCCAGCAGCTCCGATGGGGGTTACGAGCAGTACTTC